These T cell receptor beta chains were read from a single sample in a study of sequential checkpoint blockade in melanoma. Assay used: immunoSEQ multiplex PCR; TCRdb lists only in-frame clones, some missing. Among around 2,000 clones listed, 15% to 20% were seen once. Source: tumor tissue (inferred from file names), taken from a patient given nivolumab and ipilimumab in sequence. Every receptor here comes from a human donor with melanoma. CDR3s include the opening cysteine and the closing phenylalanine or tryptophan. The D gene is left open where the match is weak. Size is stated for part of the rows, as once, few or many counts, or as a class when the clone is expanded.

length | J | V | D | size | CDR3 | DNA
16 | TRBJ2-7 | TRBV6-8 | TRBD2 | - | CASSGWTSGGYYEQYF | TGTGCCAGCAGTGGCTGGACTAGCGGGGGATACTACGAGCAGTACTTC
17 | TRBJ2-7 | TRBV11-3 | - | many | CASSLDRGRPYSYEQYF | TGTGCCAGCAGCTTAGATCGGGGCAGGCCCTACTCCTACGAGCAGTACTTC
14 | TRBJ1-1 | TRBV11-3 | - | medium-sized | CASSPPLWGTEAFF | TGTGCCAGCAGCCCGCCTCTTTGGGGCACTGAAGCTTTCTTT
15 | TRBJ2-1 | TRBV11-3 | TRBD2 | - | CASSKGGLAGVGEFF | TGTGCCAGCAGTAAAGGCGGACTAGCGGGAGTGGGGGAGTTCTTC
14 | TRBJ1-5 | TRBV18 | - | - | CASSPGVGLGPQHF | TGTGCCAGCTCCCCAGGAGTAGGGTTAGGGCCCCAGCATTTT
14 | TRBJ1-5 | TRBV11-3 | - | medium-sized | CASSLRPVVQPQHF | TGTGCCAGCAGTCTAAGGCCGGTCGTTCAGCCCCAGCATTTT
14 | TRBJ2-7 | TRBV28 | TRBD1 | - | CASSFTGGPYEQYF | TGTGCCAGCAGTTTCACAGGGGGCCCCTACGAGCAGTACTTC
14 | TRBJ2-3 | TRBV6-8 | - | - | CASSYSRVSDTQYF | TGTGCCAGCAGTTACTCGCGAGTTTCGGATACGCAGTATTTT
16 | TRBJ1-4 | TRBV11-3 | TRBD1 | medium-sized | CASSQSRTGWGEKLFF | TGTGCCAGCAGCCAGTCCAGGACAGGTTGGGGTGAAAAACTGTTTTTT
14 | TRBJ1-1 | TRBV10-3 | - | - | CAISESLGRTEAFF | TGTGCCATCAGTGAGTCGTTAGGCCGGACTGAAGCTTTCTTT
16 | TRBJ2-5 | TRBV6-8 | - | few | CASNYRDLSLQETQYF | TGTGCCAGCAATTACAGGGATCTCTCCCTCCAAGAGACCCAGTACTTC
13 | TRBJ1-4 | TRBV7-2 | - | many | CASSDTTNEKLFF | TGTGCCAGCAGTGATACAACTAATGAAAAACTGTTTTTT
14 | TRBJ2-3 | TRBV6-8 | - | - | CASSYRAYPDTQYF | TGTGCCAGCAGTTACCGGGCGTACCCAGATACGCAGTATTTT
14 | TRBJ2-5 | TRBV11-3 | - | many | CASSLLRGSWAQYF | TGTGCCAGCAGCTTACTTCGGGGTAGTTGGGCCCAGTACTTC
15 | TRBJ2-1 | TRBV9 | - | few | CASSDDRSPYNEQFF | TGTGCCAGCAGCGACGACAGGAGCCCCTACAATGAGCAGTTCTTC
17 | TRBJ2-3 | TRBV6-8 | - | many | CASSYPFSVSGADTQYF | TGTGCCAGCAGTTACCCGTTTTCGGTTTCGGGGGCAGATACGCAGTATTTT
13 | TRBJ2-2 | TRBV6-8 | TRBD2 | - | CASTLADTGELFF | TGTGCCAGCACCCTAGCGGACACCGGGGAGCTGTTTTTT
15 | TRBJ2-7 | TRBV6-8 | - | - | CASSYGGGVSYEQYF | TGTGCCAGCAGTTACGGCGGTGGGGTCTCCTACGAGCAGTACTTC
17 | TRBJ2-1 | TRBV6-8 | TRBD2 | medium-sized | CASSDGGLAGGYNEQFF | TGTGCCAGCAGTGACGGAGGGCTAGCGGGGGGATACAATGAGCAGTTCTTC
16 | TRBJ2-7 | TRBV11-3 | - | medium-sized | CASSLVAWGESYEQYF | TGTGCCAGCAGCTTAGTCGCGTGGGGCGAATCCTACGAGCAGTACTTC
18 | TRBJ2-2 | TRBV25-1 | TRBD2 | few | CASRRTSGGDAYTGELFF | TGTGCCAGCAGGAGGACTAGCGGGGGGGATGCGTACACCGGGGAGCTGTTTTTT
15 | TRBJ1-4 | TRBV28 | TRBD1 | - | CASISAGQGNEKLFF | TGTGCCAGCATTTCCGCGGGACAGGGAAATGAAAAACTGTTTTTT
13 | TRBJ1-2 | TRBV23-1 | - | many | CASSQDVMGGYTF | TGCGCCAGCAGCCAAGATGTCATGGGTGGCTACACCTTC
15 | TRBJ1-1 | TRBV11-3 | - | medium-sized | CASSLSSSRAVEAFF | TGTGCCAGCAGCTTATCCTCCTCTAGGGCAGTAGAAGCTTTCTTT
17 | TRBJ1-4 | TRBV11-3 | TRBD1 | few | CASRGRPSRGQDEKLFF | TGTGCCAGCAGGGGGCGGCCTTCGAGGGGGCAGGATGAAAAACTGTTTTTT
14 | TRBJ2-7 | TRBV29-1 | - | - | CSVEGRGQTYEQYF | TGCAGCGTTGAGGGGAGGGGACAGACCTACGAGCAGTACTTC